This T cell receptor beta chain was recorded in a study of blood T cell repertoires in COVID-19. The wider study: Samples of COVID-19 (acute and convalescent) were obtained from the United States, Italy and Spain.

One Seattle source followed patients from active infection through their disease course. The repertoire was sequenced with immunoSEQ multiplex PCR; TCRdb's copy has only in-frame clones and lacks some. The sample has 150,000 to 200,000 clones; roughly 81% are singletons. This CDR3 contains 20 residues. This clonotype was obtained from a woman older than 75 with COVID-19, enrolled during active disease. The rearrangement links TRBV21-1 to TRBJ1-1; TRBD1 is taken as the D call from the table, unchecked against the DNA. TRBV21-1 is annotated as a pseudogene. The sample consisted of peripheral blood. The CDR3 loop reads CASSKGPFSGTGGKNTEAFF. In nucleotides, the CDR3 is TGTGCCAGCAGCAAAGGGCCCTTCTCCGGGACAGGAGGCAAGAACACTGAAGCTTTCTTT.